The 26 T cell receptor beta chains below all came from one sample that was sequenced in a study of blood T cell repertoires in COVID-19. The assay was immunoSEQ multiplex PCR, and TCRdb's table has in-frame clones only and misses some. This repertoire shows roughly 340,000 clones, around 91% found once; its top ten account for less than 3.5%. Sequencing was carried out using peripheral blood. The receptors were sampled from a woman aged 18-29 years who had recovered from COVID-19.

The V and J genes are TRBV11-3 and TRBJ1-3, with unresolved D. Germline V gene lookup returns CDR1 SGHNT and CDR2 YENEEA. V was pared by 3 bases and J by 0 bases, with 12 bases between. The CDR3 loop spans 16 amino acids. The CDR3 here is CASSLVGGDSGNTIYF. The CDR3 nucleotides read TGTGCCAGCAGCTTGGTCGGTGGAGACTCTGGAAACACCATATATTTT. The complete variable domain, with remaining parts taken from reference TRBV11-3 and TRBJ1-3, reads EAGVVQSPRYKIIEKKQPVAFWCNPISGHNTLYWYLQNLGQGPELLIRYENEEAVDDSQLPKDRFSAERLKGVDSTLKIQPAELGDSAVYLCASSLVGGDSGNTIYFGEGSWLTVV.

V gene TRBV4-1 combines with J gene TRBJ1-5; a weak D match, TRBD1 (5 bases). This CDR3 spans 17 amino acids. The germline V gene encodes CDR1 MGHRA and CDR2 YSYEKL. Trimming cost V 2 bases and J 5 bases, with 19 bases left between them. Here the CDR3 DNA reads TGCGCCAGCAGCCAAACCGGGCTTAGGCAGGGCGATCAGCCCCAGCATTTT. It is translated as CASSQTGLRQGDQPQHF.

Remarks on this clone: Other DNA sequences in the sample encode the same CDR3. V usage is TRBV20-1 and J usage is TRBJ2-1; D is undetermined. V was trimmed by 3 bases and J by 3 bases, leaving 3 bases between them. This CDR3 comprises 11 residues. Looked up from germline, CDR1 is DFQATT and CDR2 is SNEGSKA (reference sequence). CDR3 region: CSASLYNEQFF. The CDR3 region has the DNA TGCAGTGCTAGCCTCTACAATGAGCAGTTCTTC.

The genes are TRBV27 and TRBJ2-1, with 7 positions matching TRBD2. V shed 5 bases and J 6 bases; nucleotides not matched to a gene: 7. CDR1 and CDR2 from the germline V gene are MNHEY and SMNVEV (reference sequence). There are 14 residues in the CDR3. Here the CDR3 reads CASSPGGGVNEQFF. CDR3 in DNA: TGTGCCAGCAGTCCCGGGGGAGGGGTCAATGAGCAGTTCTTC.

V gene TRBV4-3 combines with J gene TRBJ2-1, with TRBD2 as a possible D gene (5 bases). CDR3 length: 15 amino acids. V was clipped by 6 bases and J by 1 base, with 13 bases between them. Per the germline V gene, CDR1 is LGHNA and CDR2 is YSLEER. CDR3 in DNA: TGCGCCAGCAGTCCGGACTTGGTATCCTACAATGAGCAGTTCTTC. It encodes CASSPDLVSYNEQFF.

V and J are TRBV2 and TRBJ1-6, with D maybe TRBD1 (5 bases). Germline values: CDR1 SNHLY, CDR2 FYNNEI. Trimming shortened V by 2 bases and J by 4 bases, and 12 bases separated the two germline ends. The CDR3 has 16 residues. The CDR3 bases are TGTGCCAGCAGTGAACGTTTAAGACAGTATAATTCACCCCTCCACTTT. Protein product: CASSERLRQYNSPLHF.

This chain links TRBV3-1 (or the pseudogene TRBV3-2) with TRBJ1-3; TRBD1 agrees at 9 bases. There are 14 residues in the CDR3. Germline V gene sequence: CDR1 LGHDT, CDR2 YNNKEL (reference sequence). After removal of 1 base from V and 6 bases from J, the junction contained 1 base not matched to a gene. Here the CDR3 DNA reads TGTGCCAGCAGCCAAGGGACAGGGGAAAACACCATATATTTT. Its protein product is CASSQGTGENTIYF.

In the case of this clone: Other DNA sequences in this sample translate to the same CDR3. CDR3 sequence reads: CASSQTGTYEQYV. The DNA for the CDR3 is TGTGCCAGCTCACAGACAGGAACCTACGAGCAGTACGTC. This chain uses TRBV18 with TRBJ2-7; possible D gene TRBD1, 6 bases. The CDR3 consists of 13 residues. Germline V gene data show CDR1 as KGHSH and CDR2 as LQKENI. V lost 4 bases and J 2 bases, leaving 9 bases between the germline ends.

The chain combines TRBV9 with TRBJ2-1; no definite D call. CDR1 is SGDLS, CDR2 YYNGEE, per germline. The length of the CDR3 is 14 residues. Trimming removed 0 bases from V and 6 bases from J, with 10 bases in between. The CDR3 loop reads CASSVGGASNEQFF. CDR3 bases: TGTGCCAGCAGCGTAGGCGGAGCAAGCAATGAGCAGTTCTTC.

The chain uses TRBV5-1 and TRBJ1-2; 11 bases agree with TRBD1. Germline V gives CDR1 SGHRS, CDR2 YFSETQ. The junction had 4 bases not matched to a gene; V was cut back by 4 bases and J by 2 bases. The CDR3 runs to 15 residues. This chain's CDR3 is CASSIRTGGNYGYTF. In nucleotides, the CDR3 is TGCGCCAGCAGCATCCGGACAGGGGGCAACTATGGCTACACCTTC. Combining the CDR3 with reference TRBV5-1 and TRBJ1-2 gives the whole variable domain KAGVTQTPRYLIKTRGQQVTLSCSPISGHRSVSWYQQTPGQGLQFLFEYFSETQRNKGNFPGRFSGRQFSNSRSEMNVSTLELGDSALYLCASSIRTGGNYGYTFGSGTRLTVV.

The gene calls are TRBV13 and TRBJ2-1; 11 bases agree with TRBD2. Unmatched junction bases numbered 7, after V lost 0 bases and J lost 9 bases. Germline assignment: CDR1 PRHDT and CDR2 FYEKMQ (reference sequence). The CDR3 is 16 amino acids. The CDR3 region has the DNA TGTGCCAGCAGCTTAGGAATAGCGGGAGGGCCCGGTGAGCAGTTCTTC. Its translation is CASSLGIAGGPGEQFF. The full variable domain, in which reference TRBV13 and TRBJ2-1 provide the parts outside the CDR3, is AAGVIQSPRHLIKEKRETATLKCYPIPRHDTVYWYQQGPGQDPQFLISFYEKMQSDKGSIPDRFSAQQFSDYHSELNMSSLELGDSALYFCASSLGIAGGPGEQFFGPGTRLTVL.

This chain joins TRBV6-6 and TRBJ2-3; TRBD1 matches at 9 bases. Germline V CDR1 and CDR2: MNHNY, SVGAGI (reference sequence). The CDR3 runs to 14 residues. V was clipped by 6 bases and J by 6 bases; unmatched bases: 7. The CDR3 coding sequence is TGTGCCAGCAGAAAAACAGGGGGCGCCGATACGCAGTATTTT. Translated, it gives CASRKTGGADTQYF.

The chain joins TRBV10-2 to TRBJ1-2; tentatively, D is TRBD1 (5 bases). This CDR3 has 14 residues. Deletions cut 3 bases from V and 4 bases from J, with 12 bases between. Germline V gene lookup returns CDR1 WSHSY and CDR2 SAAADI. As DNA, the CDR3 is TGCGCCAGCAGTGACGTGGGGGGAAGCTATGGCTACACCTTC. Amino acids: CASSDVGGSYGYTF.

The chain recombines TRBV18 with TRBJ2-1, with TRBD2 matching over 7 bases. J lost 6 bases, V lost 3 bases, and 11 bases had no gene match. CDR1 and CDR2 (germline): KGHSH, LQKENI. This CDR3 spans 16 amino acids. For the CDR3, the DNA is TGTGCCAGCTCACCCGAAACGGGAGGACCCCTCAATGAGCAGTTCTTC. This encodes CASSPETGGPLNEQFF.

The chain uses TRBV2 and TRBJ1-1; 8 bases are shared with TRBD1. CDR3 size: 13 residues. Unmatched junction bases numbered 5, after V lost 6 bases and J lost 5 bases. The germline V gene has CDR1 SNHLY and CDR2 FYNNEI. The CDR3 nucleotides read TGTGCCAGCAGGGAACAGGGGGTGACTGAAGCTTTCTTT. Translating gives CASREQGVTEAFF.

The CDR3 coding sequence is TGTGCCAGCAGCCAGACAGGGGGCACTGAAGCTTTCTTT. Its protein is CASSQTGGTEAFF. The rearrangement joins TRBV7-9 to TRBJ1-1; TRBD1 agrees at 9 bases. Trimming took 5 bases from V and 4 from J; bases not matched to a gene: 2. This CDR3 has 13 amino acids. The germline gives CDR1 SEHNR, CDR2 FQNEAQ (reference sequence). Looking up the rest from reference TRBV7-9 and TRBJ1-1 gives the full variable domain: DTGVSQNPRHKITKRGQNVTFRCDPISEHNRLYWYRQTLGQGPEFLTYFQNEAQLEKSRLLSDRFSAERPKGSFSTLEIQRTEQGDSAMYLCASSQTGGTEAFFGQGTRLTVV.

This chain connects TRBV14 to TRBJ2-1; TRBD2 agrees at 7 bases. Looked up from germline, CDR1 is SGHDN and CDR2 is FVKESK. With V trimmed by 6 bases and J by 4 bases, 21 bases remained unmatched. The CDR3 covers 19 residues. In nucleotides, the CDR3 is TGTGCCAGCAGTCGTACAATCCCGGAGGCGGGAGAGGGATACAATGAGCAGTTCTTC. Residues: CASSRTIPEAGEGYNEQFF.

This clone was seen a single time. The chain has TRBV7-2 and TRBJ2-7; TRBD1 matches at 7 bases. This CDR3 contains 12 residues. The germline V gene encodes CDR1 SGHTA and CDR2 FQGNSA. The V and J ends lost 5 bases and 9 bases, in that order; junction bases with no gene match: 7. The CDR3 nucleotides read TGTGCCAGCAGCCCGACAGGGTTACGGCAGTACGTC. It encodes CASSPTGLRQYV.

V and J are TRBV11-3 and TRBJ1-3, with TRBD1 as a possible D gene (5 bases). Trimming took 4 bases from V and 0 from J, leaving 16 bases between them. There are 17 residues in the CDR3. CDR1 is SGHNT and CDR2 is YENEEA in the germline V gene. The CDR3 here is CASSSYMTDNSGNTIYF. The CDR3, as DNA: TGTGCCAGCAGCTCCTATATGACGGACAACTCTGGAAACACCATATATTTT.

This clone occurred once. V is TRBV21-1 and J is TRBJ2-7; the table's D gene call, TRBD1, was not cross checked with the DNA. TRBV21-1 is recorded as a pseudogene. This CDR3 is built from 16 residues. CDR3 nucleotide sequence: TGTGCCAGCAGCAAAGATTCCGGGACAGGGGCCTACGAGCAGTACGTC. This codes for CASSKDSGTGAYEQYV.

This rearrangement joins TRBV15 to TRBJ1-5, with D uncertain. Germline V gives CDR1 LNHNV, CDR2 YYDKDF (reference sequence). Trimming stripped 1 base from V and 9 bases from J, with 13 bases between. The CDR3 runs to 14 residues. The CDR3 loop reads CATSRAYTAGPQHF. The DNA of the CDR3 is TGTGCCACCAGCAGAGCTTACACGGCGGGGCCCCAGCATTTT.

The V call is TRBV19, the J call TRBJ1-5, with D perhaps TRBD1 (6 bases). Germline V gene sequence: CDR1 LNHDA, CDR2 SQIVND (reference sequence). With 3 bases removed from V and 7 bases from J, the gap between germline ends came to 13 bases. The CDR3 length is 14 residues. The CDR3 loop reads CASSMGAGKQPQHF. CDR3 bases: TGTGCCAGTAGTATGGGGGCCGGGAAACAGCCCCAGCATTTT.

In its sample, this clone was seen once. The chain has TRBV12-5 and TRBJ2-1, with 9 bases identical to TRBD2. The CDR3 is 16 residues long. In germline, CDR1 is LGHNT, CDR2 FRNRAP. The ends lost 3 bases at V and 10 bases at J; junction bases unmatched: 13. The CDR3 protein is CASGFTAGREGREQFF. The CDR3 nucleotides are TGTGCTAGTGGTTTTACAGCGGGGCGGGAGGGGCGCGAGCAGTTCTTC.

The V call is TRBV4-1, the J call TRBJ2-1, with D possibly being TRBD2 (5 bases). CDR3 length: 15 amino acids. Trimming cost V 1 base and J 4 bases, with 11 bases left between them. From germline, CDR1 is MGHRA and CDR2 YSYEKL. The CDR3 DNA sequence: TGCGCCAGCAGCCAAGGAACAGAGGGTTACAATGAGCAGTTCTTC. It yields the protein CASSQGTEGYNEQFF.

The chain uses TRBV24-1 and TRBJ2-7; D not certain. Germline CDR1 and CDR2: KGHDR and SFDVKD. The CDR3 consists of 14 residues. Trimming took off 0 bases at V and 5 bases at J, with 10 bases between the two ends. CDR3 sequence reads: CATSDLRSIDEQYV. The CDR3, as DNA: TGTGCCACCAGTGATTTGCGAAGCATAGACGAGCAGTACGTC.

The chain carries TRBV11-2 and TRBJ2-1; TRBD2 aligns across 9 bases. This CDR3 contains 16 residues. With 6 bases clipped from V and 4 bases from J, the junction kept 10 bases outside the gene matches. From germline, CDR1 is SGHAT and CDR2 FQNNGV. CDR3: CASSYSGTSSYNEQFF. The CDR3 DNA sequence: TGTGCCAGCAGTTATTCCGGGACTAGCTCATACAATGAGCAGTTCTTC.